One sample yielded the 20 T cell receptor beta chains listed below, sequenced in a study of blood T cells in healthy people across ages. The authors ran a second PCR of roughly 6 to 12 cycles using a sample-barcoded 5' primer and a J-beta primer mix. MiXCR, run by TCRdb on the 5' RACE reads, gives a single entry per CDR3 protein. The table records more than 500,000 distinct CDR3 sequences, 27% of them present only once. Sequenced input: blood. The receptors stem from a woman between 65 and 79 years old in good health.

The chain uses TRBV18 and TRBJ2-3, with D unresolved. V was clipped by 6 bases and J by 5 bases, with 15 bases between them. Germline CDR1 reads KGHSH; CDR2 reads LQKENI. This CDR3 is built from 14 residues. CDR3 nucleotide sequence: TGTGCCAGCTCCCCCGCATCCTCGGGAGATACGCAGTATTTT. It specifies CASSPASSGDTQYF.

The chain is built from TRBV4-2 and TRBJ2-1; 13 bases line up with TRBD2. Trimming took 4 bases from V and 8 from J; bases not matched to a gene: 8. This CDR3 spans 16 amino acids. The germline gives CDR1 LGHNA, CDR2 YNFKEQ. The CDR3 region has the DNA TGTGCCAGCAGCCGGATGGGACTAGCGGGGAGGGATGAGCAGTTCTTC. Translating gives CASSRMGLAGRDEQFF.

The chain combines TRBV7-8 with TRBJ1-1, with D perhaps matching TRBD1 (5 bases). The V gene's germline CDR1 is SGHVS and CDR2 FQNEAQ. CDR3 size: 14 residues. Trimming stripped 4 bases from V and 2 bases from J, with 11 bases between. The CDR3 spells CASSSTEYNTEAFF. The CDR3 DNA reads as TGTGCCAGCAGCTCGACAGAATACAACACTGAAGCTTTCTTT.

This rearrangement joins TRBV29-1 to TRBJ2-1, with 7 nucleotides matching TRBD1. The CDR3 is 15 amino acids. Germline V lookup: CDR1 SQVTM, CDR2 ANQGSEA. After removal of 6 bases from V and 2 bases from J, the junction contained 10 bases not matched to a gene. The CDR3 sequence is CSVRDTGAPYNEQFF. The CDR3 DNA is TGCAGCGTCCGAGATACAGGGGCGCCCTACAATGAGCAGTTCTTC.

The chain uses TRBV4-3 and TRBJ2-2; maybe TRBD1 (5 bases). With 3 bases removed from V and 6 bases from J, the gap between germline ends came to 14 bases. The CDR3 consists of 15 residues. The germline gives CDR1 LGHNA, CDR2 YSLEER. The CDR3 is CASSQASTGSGELFF. The DNA of the CDR3 is TGCGCCAGCAGCCAGGCCTCCACAGGTTCCGGGGAGCTGTTTTTT.

The chain couples TRBV19 to TRBJ1-6; 8 bases fit TRBD1. The CDR3 has 16 residues. Trimming removed 6 bases from V and 0 bases from J; junction bases left unmatched: 4. The germline V gene encodes CDR1 LNHDA and CDR2 SQIVND (reference sequence). The CDR3 region is CASSRGPSSYNSPLHF. In DNA, the CDR3 is TGTGCCAGTAGCAGGGGGCCCAGCTCCTATAATTCACCCCTCCACTTT.

This clonotype was seen more than once but under ten times. The chain employs TRBV2 and TRBJ2-5; TRBD2 agrees at 11 bases. In germline, CDR1 is SNHLY, CDR2 FYNNEI. V was pared by 5 bases and J by 5 bases, with 7 bases of the junction left unmatched. This CDR3 is built from 15 residues. This CDR3 reads CASSRGTSGHETQYF. For the CDR3, the DNA is TGTGCCAGCAGTAGGGGGACTAGCGGACATGAGACCCAGTACTTC.

This clonotype was observed a handful of times. The chain uses TRBV20-1 and TRBJ1-2, with D hard to call. V was shortened by 3 bases and J by 2 bases, with 16 bases between the two germline ends. Germline lookup yields CDR1 DFQATT and CDR2 SNEGSKA (reference sequence). The CDR3 runs 15 residues. The CDR3 nucleotides read TGCAGTGCTAGCTCAGCCAGTTCCGCAAACTATGGCTACACCTTC. As protein: CSASSASSANYGYTF.

J is TRBJ1-2 and V is TRBV6-2 or TRBV6-3, with 8 positions matching TRBD1. Germline values: CDR1 MNHEY, CDR2 SVGEGT. Trimming took 6 bases from V and 6 from J; bases not matched to a gene: 6. This CDR3 region has 13 residues. The CDR3: CASRETGDDGYTF. CDR3 nucleotide sequence: TGTGCCAGCAGGGAGACAGGGGATGATGGCTACACCTTC.

This clonotype was seen just once. The rearrangement links TRBV12-5 to TRBJ2-5; TRBD2 might be the D (6 bases). V lost 3 bases to trimming and J lost 1 base, with 9 bases between them. This CDR3 has 14 amino acids. CDR1 is LGHNT and CDR2 is FRNRAP in the germline V gene. This chain's CDR3 is CASGFGGIQETQYF. CDR3 bases: TGTGCTAGTGGTTTCGGGGGAATCCAAGAGACCCAGTACTTC.

V usage is TRBV3-1 and J usage is TRBJ1-1, with D tentatively TRBD1 (5 bases). The CDR3 loop spans 13 amino acids. Looked up from germline, CDR1 is LGHDT and CDR2 is YNNKEL (reference sequence). V was clipped by 4 bases and J by 6 bases, with 12 bases between them. DNA for the CDR3: TGTGCCAGCAGCCGTAGGGGATCGGCTGAAGCTTTCTTT. As protein: CASSRRGSAEAFF.

V and J are TRBV4-3 and TRBJ2-5; TRBD2 aligns across 9 bases. The CDR3 has 13 residues. V dropped 0 bases and J dropped 9; count of bases not matched to a gene: 2. The V gene's germline CDR1 is LGHNA and CDR2 YSLEER. CDR3 in amino acids: CASSQELAGAQYF. DNA of the CDR3: TGCGCCAGCAGCCAAGAATTAGCGGGGGCCCAGTACTTC.

This chain links TRBV2 with TRBJ1-5; D gene ambiguous. Germline CDR1 is SNHLY and CDR2 is FYNNEI. This CDR3 contains 15 residues. V shed 8 bases and J shed 2 bases, with 16 bases lying between them. Written as DNA, the CDR3 is TGTGCCAGCGATCTAAGTGGTGTAGGCAATCAGCCCCAGCATTTT. Translated: CASDLSGVGNQPQHF.

In this sample, this clonotype turned up many times. The chain employs TRBV3-1 and TRBJ1-1; the D is unclear. From germline, CDR1 is LGHDT and CDR2 YNNKEL (reference sequence). The CDR3 totals 13 residues. Trimming removed 4 bases at V and 0 bases at J, with 6 bases between. CDR3 sequence: CASSPRLNTEAFF. The CDR3 DNA sequence: TGTGCCAGCAGCCCCCGATTGAACACTGAAGCTTTCTTT.

The chain has TRBV6-6 and TRBJ1-1; D is undetermined. Trimming took 2 bases from V and 5 from J, leaving 18 bases between them. This CDR3 comprises 16 residues. Germline CDR1 and CDR2: MNHNY and SVGAGI (reference sequence). CDR3 protein: CASSYPRGWVGTEAFF. In nucleotides, the CDR3 is TGTGCCAGCAGTTACCCACGAGGGTGGGTGGGTACTGAAGCTTTCTTT.

This clonotype was recorded a few times. This chain uses TRBV5-1 with TRBJ2-5; D is perhaps TRBD1 or TRBD2 (6 bases each). In germline, CDR1 is SGHRS, CDR2 YFSETQ. V was pared by 1 base and J by 5 bases, with 12 bases between. This CDR3 comprises 14 residues. The CDR3 region has the DNA TGCGCCAGCAGCTTGAAAAGGGGGGATGAGACCCAGTACTTC. Residues: CASSLKRGDETQYF.

This clonotype was counted only a few times. This chain uses TRBV3-1 with TRBJ2-5; D is uncertain. CDR3 length: 16 amino acids. The V and J ends lost 1 base and 2 bases respectively, with 14 bases between them. Germline lookup yields CDR1 LGHDT and CDR2 YNNKEL (reference sequence). The DNA for the CDR3 is TGTGCCAGCAGCCAAGGTTCGGGCAGCCATCAAGAGACCCAGTACTTC. It codes for CASSQGSGSHQETQYF.

This clonotype was observed a handful of times. This chain links TRBV9 with TRBJ2-5; D unresolved. CDR3 length: 13 residues. Trimming shortened V by 4 bases and J by 5 bases, and 12 bases separated the two germline ends. Germline V gives CDR1 SGDLS, CDR2 YYNGEE. In nucleotides, the CDR3 is TGTGCCAGCAGCTCCCAGAATTGGGAGACCCAGTACTTC. It codes for CASSSQNWETQYF.

This clonotype was seen only a few times. The chain has TRBV5-1 and TRBJ2-1; 8 bases map to TRBD2. CDR1 is SGHRS and CDR2 is YFSETQ in the germline V gene. V lost 3 bases to trimming and J lost 1 base; unmatched junction nucleotides: 3. The CDR3 spans 15 residues. CDR3 DNA: TGCGCCAGCAGCTCGGGGGGGGCGTCCTACAATGAGCAGTTCTTC. Its protein is CASSSGGASYNEQFF.

The chain couples TRBV30 to TRBJ1-4, with D hard to call. This CDR3 has 12 residues. The V and J ends lost 2 bases and 8 bases respectively, with 9 bases between them. The V gene's germline CDR1 is GTSNPN and CDR2 SVGIG (reference sequence). The chain's CDR3 is CAWSRPVEKLFF. The CDR3, as DNA: TGTGCCTGGAGTAGGCCGGTGGAAAAACTGTTTTTT.